Following are 18 T cell receptor beta chains from one sample sequenced in a study of blood T cell repertoires in COVID-19. Sequenced by immunoSEQ multiplex PCR; TCRdb stores in-frame clones only, minus some. The table has over 12,000 clones, over 80% seen once; the top ten hold about 5%. Specimen: peripheral blood. These receptors came from a human donor in a cohort sampled during active COVID-19.

V is TRBV25-1 and J is TRBJ2-3, with D possibly matching TRBD2 (6 bases). From germline, CDR1 is MGHDK and CDR2 SYGVNS. The CDR3 is made up of 14 amino acids. V was pared by 9 bases and J by 7 bases, with 20 bases between. The DNA of the CDR3 is TGTGCCAGTACTCCCGGGACTCCCCTTAATACGCAGTATTTT. This codes for CASTPGTPLNTQYF.

The genes are TRBV5-1 and TRBJ2-3; 11 nucleotides match TRBD2. The CDR3 is 18 amino acids. Trimming removed 0 bases from V and 0 bases from J; junction bases left unmatched: 6. Germline CDR1 reads SGHRS; CDR2 reads YFSETQ. The CDR3 here is CASSLVLAGGPSTDTQYF. Written as DNA, the CDR3 is TGCGCCAGCAGCTTGGTCTTAGCGGGAGGGCCTAGCACAGATACGCAGTATTTT.

The rearrangement links TRBV6-5 to TRBJ2-4, with 8 nucleotides matching TRBD2. Germline V gene data show CDR1 as MNHEY and CDR2 as SVGAGI. Losses at the gene ends were 6 bases for V and 6 bases for J; bases not matched to a gene: 10. The CDR3 covers 15 residues. CDR3 in DNA: TGTGCCAGCAGCCGGGAGGGGGGCAGGGGAAACATTCAGTACTTC. Residues: CASSREGGRGNIQYF.

This chain uses TRBV5-5 with TRBJ2-7; 7 nucleotides match TRBD1. Germline assignment: CDR1 SGHKS and CDR2 YYEKEE (reference sequence). CDR3 length: 14 amino acids. Trimming at V came to 0 bases and at J to 2 bases, leaving 2 bases not matched to a gene. CDR3 coding DNA: TGTGCCAGCAGCTTGGCGGGACAGCCCTACGAGCAGTACTTC. Protein product: CASSLAGQPYEQYF.

J is TRBJ2-1 and V is TRBV3-1 (or the pseudogene TRBV3-2), with TRBD2 matching 12 bases. The CDR3 is 15 residues long. Germline V lookup: CDR1 LGHDT, CDR2 YNNKEL (reference sequence). V shed 6 bases and J 8 bases; nucleotides not matched to a gene: 8. CDR3 nucleotides: TGTGCCAGCAGTCTAGCGGGAGGGCCCCTACATGAGCAGTTCTTC. The encoded protein is CASSLAGGPLHEQFF.

This clone has a single count. CDR3 protein: CASSSLTENYGYTF. The CDR3 bases are TGTGCCAGCAGCTCGCTGACAGAAAACTATGGCTACACCTTC. The chain recombines TRBV7-9 with TRBJ1-2; possible D gene TRBD1, 5 bases. The V end was cut by 4 bases, the J end by 2 bases, with 11 bases between. Germline V gene sequence: CDR1 SEHNR, CDR2 FQNEAQ (reference sequence). The CDR3 extends over 14 amino acids.

The chain joins TRBV11-1 to TRBJ2-2, with D tentatively TRBD2 (6 bases). Deletions cut 1 base from V and 1 base from J, with 7 bases between. Germline CDR1 reads SGHAT; CDR2 reads FQDESV (reference sequence). This CDR3 spans 15 amino acids. CDR3 region: CASSLGLENTGELFF. For the CDR3, the DNA is TGTGCCAGCAGCTTAGGACTAGAGAACACCGGGGAGCTGTTTTTT.

The V and J genes are TRBV5-5 and TRBJ2-2, with a tentative D call TRBD1 (6 bases). The CDR3 has 15 residues. Germline V gene data show CDR1 as SGHKS and CDR2 as YYEKEE (reference sequence). Trimming shortened V by 3 bases and J by 4 bases, and 13 bases separated the two germline ends. CDR3 sequence reads: CASSSSGAGTGELFF. The CDR3 DNA is TGTGCCAGCAGCTCCTCAGGGGCTGGCACCGGGGAGCTGTTTTTT.

The chain links TRBV7-8 to TRBJ2-5; 13 nucleotides line up with TRBD2. The CDR3 has 16 residues. Germline CDR1 is SGHVS and CDR2 is FQNEAQ. After removal of 5 bases from V and 5 bases from J, the junction contained 8 bases not matched to a gene. CDR3: CASSRRTSGSGETQYF. The CDR3 DNA follows: TGTGCCAGCAGCCGAAGGACTAGCGGGAGCGGGGAGACCCAGTACTTC.

The V call is TRBV29-1, the J call TRBJ2-3; no clear D. The CDR3 consists of 11 residues. V gave up 2 bases and J gave up 7 bases, with 7 bases separating them. CDR1 is SQVTM, CDR2 ANQGSEA, per germline. CDR3 DNA sequence: TGCAGCGTTGAATCCCTAAATACGCAGTATTTT. Residues: CSVESLNTQYF.

This chain joins TRBV6-6 and TRBJ1-2; D gene uncertain. Trimming removed 2 bases from V and 2 bases from J, with 12 bases in between. Germline V gene lookup returns CDR1 MNHNY and CDR2 SVGAGI (reference sequence). This CDR3 contains 15 residues. The CDR3 sequence is CASSYEGRLNYGYTF. Here the CDR3 DNA reads TGTGCCAGCAGTTACGAGGGCCGCTTGAACTATGGCTACACCTTC.

The DNA for the CDR3 is TGTGCCAGCAGCGTAGATGAGGGCTACGAGCAGTACTTC. This sequence encodes CASSVDEGYEQYF. The genes are TRBV9 and TRBJ2-7; D is perhaps TRBD2 (5 bases). The ends were cut back, 0 bases at V and 3 bases at J, with 7 bases in the middle. Germline lookup yields CDR1 SGDLS and CDR2 YYNGEE. This CDR3 has 13 residues.

The CDR3 DNA reads TGTGCCAGCAGCTTATGGGACAGGGACTACGAGCAGTACTTC. It translates to CASSLWDRDYEQYF. The chain recombines TRBV13 with TRBJ2-7; 9 nucleotides match TRBD1. Germline V gives CDR1 PRHDT, CDR2 FYEKMQ (reference sequence). The CDR3 spans 14 residues. The V gene end was trimmed by 2 bases and the J gene end by 3 bases; junction bases not matched to a gene: 2.

In its sample, this clone was seen once. The rearrangement joins TRBV12-3 or TRBV12-4 to TRBJ2-1; D might be TRBD2 (6 bases). The CDR3 extends over 11 amino acids. Trimming pared 7 bases from V and 5 bases from J, leaving 6 bases between. CDR3 sequence: CASTGDNEQFF. In DNA form, the CDR3 reads TGTGCCAGCACGGGAGACAATGAGCAGTTCTTC.

This chain connects TRBV10-3 to TRBJ1-3, with TRBD1 as a possible D gene (6 bases). The CDR3 totals 13 residues. Per germline, CDR1 ENHRY and CDR2 SYGVKD. The ends were cut back, 10 bases at V and 1 base at J, with 11 bases in the middle. CDR3 sequence (DNA): TGTGCCACATATCAGGGGTCTGGAAACACCATATATTTT. Residues: CATYQGSGNTIYF.

V gene TRBV6-5 combines with J gene TRBJ2-7, with a weak D call TRBD2 (5 bases). The CDR3 totals 13 residues. Germline V CDR1 and CDR2: MNHEY, SVGAGI. Trimming removed 2 bases from V and 4 bases from J, with 9 bases in between. CDR3 sequence: CASSYRRGYEQYF. The CDR3 DNA is TGTGCCAGCAGTTACCGACGGGGTTACGAGCAGTACTTC.

The chain couples TRBV4-3 to TRBJ2-3, with TRBD2 matching over 11 bases. CDR1 LGHNA and CDR2 YSLEER come from the germline V gene. The CDR3 length is 17 residues. The J segment lost 4 bases and the V segment lost 1 base, leaving 7 bases of the junction unmatched. The CDR3 region is CASSQGLAGTGSDTQYF. The CDR3 coding sequence is TGCGCCAGCAGCCAAGGACTAGCGGGAACGGGATCAGATACGCAGTATTTT.

The J gene is TRBJ1-2, the V gene TRBV6-5; D possibly corresponds to TRBD1 (5 bases). The CDR3 loop spans 12 amino acids. CDR1 is MNHEY, CDR2 SVGAGI, per germline. Deletions cut 6 bases from V and 3 bases from J, with 8 bases between. The CDR3 DNA follows: TGTGCCAGCAGGGGGCGAGACTATGGCTACACCTTC. Its translation is CASRGRDYGYTF.